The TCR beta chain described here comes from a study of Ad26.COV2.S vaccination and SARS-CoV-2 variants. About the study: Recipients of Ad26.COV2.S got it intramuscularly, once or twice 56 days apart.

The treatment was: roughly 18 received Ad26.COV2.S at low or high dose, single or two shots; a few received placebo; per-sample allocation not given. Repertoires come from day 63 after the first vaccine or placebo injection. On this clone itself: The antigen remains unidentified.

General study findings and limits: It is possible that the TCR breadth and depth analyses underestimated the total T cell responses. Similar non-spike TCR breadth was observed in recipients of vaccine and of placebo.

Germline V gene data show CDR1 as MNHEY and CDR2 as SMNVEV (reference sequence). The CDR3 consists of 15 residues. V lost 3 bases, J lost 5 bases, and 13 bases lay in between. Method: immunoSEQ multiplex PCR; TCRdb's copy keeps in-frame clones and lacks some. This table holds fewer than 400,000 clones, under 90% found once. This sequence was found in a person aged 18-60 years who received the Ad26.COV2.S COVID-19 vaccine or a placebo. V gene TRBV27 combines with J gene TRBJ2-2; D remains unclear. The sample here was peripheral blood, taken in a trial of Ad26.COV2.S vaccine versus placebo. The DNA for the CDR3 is TGTGCCAGCAGTTTTAGCATATTGGGGACCGGGGAGCTGTTTTTT. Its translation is CASSFSILGTGELFF.